The 25 T cell receptor beta chains below were found in one sample sequenced in a study of cytomegalovirus exposure and HLA in healthy donors. Primers: 60 Vbeta forward and 13 Jbeta reverse. TCRdb's table, derived via immunoSEQ multiplex PCR, lists solely in-frame clones and lacks some. The data contain 30,000 to 40,000 clones, over 60% of them singletons. The sample taken for sequencing was PBMCs. The receptors come from a man aged 35-49 years in good health and CMV-seronegative.

V is TRBV5-6 and J is TRBJ1-6; no definite D call. Trimming cost V 0 bases and J 10 bases, with 14 bases left between them. Germline loops: CDR1 SGHDT, CDR2 YYEEEE. This CDR3 region has 15 residues. The CDR3 DNA follows: TGTGCCAGCAGCTTGGTTGGGGTCGCGGGATCACCCCTCCACTTT. Protein product: CASSLVGVAGSPLHF.

The table lists this clone with a count of one. The J gene is TRBJ1-4, the V gene TRBV18, with 7 positions matching TRBD1. The CDR3 contains 14 residues. CDR1 and CDR2 from the germline V gene are KGHSH and LQKENI. With 3 bases clipped from V and 7 bases from J, the junction kept 5 bases outside the gene matches. CDR3 sequence reads: CASSPGQQSEKLFF. The CDR3 DNA is TGTGCCAGCTCACCGGGACAGCAGAGTGAAAAACTGTTTTTT.

The chain links TRBV5-6 to TRBJ1-2; tentatively, D is TRBD1 (6 bases). V lost 5 bases and J 4 bases, leaving 12 bases between the germline ends. There are 13 residues in the CDR3. Germline V gene sequence: CDR1 SGHDT, CDR2 YYEEEE. The CDR3 spells CASSRDTVYGYTF. The CDR3 nucleotides are TGTGCCAGCAGTCGGGACACCGTCTATGGCTACACCTTC.

V is TRBV7-8 and J is TRBJ2-5; D is perhaps TRBD2 (5 bases). Germline V lookup: CDR1 SGHVS, CDR2 FQNEAQ. V dropped 6 bases and J dropped 4 bases, with 12 bases sitting between them. The CDR3 loop spans 13 amino acids. In nucleotides, the CDR3 is TGTGCCAGCAGTCCTCCGAGGGCAGAGACCCAGTACTTC. This codes for CASSPPRAETQYF.

This clone has a single count. The chain uses TRBV5-4 and TRBJ2-2; 9 nucleotides match TRBD2. CDR3 length: 15 residues. Germline CDR1 SGHNT, CDR2 YYREEE (reference sequence). With 5 bases clipped from V and 5 bases from J, the junction kept 7 bases outside the gene matches. CDR3 in DNA: TGTGCCAGCAGTAGTGCGGGGGGGCGAACCGGGGAGCTGTTTTTT. Its protein product is CASSSAGGRTGELFF.

The gene calls are TRBV15 and TRBJ1-2; 9 bases line up with TRBD1. The junction had 9 bases not matched to a gene; V was cut back by 2 bases and J by 8 bases. CDR1 is LNHNV and CDR2 is YYDKDF in the germline V gene (reference sequence). The CDR3 totals 15 residues. The CDR3 bases are TGTGCCACCAGCAGAAGGACAGGGGACCCCCTAGGCTACACCTTC. This encodes CATSRRTGDPLGYTF.

The chain has TRBV6-6 and TRBJ2-5, with 10 bases aligning to TRBD2. V was clipped by 7 bases and J by 0 bases; unmatched bases: 8. The CDR3 is made up of 16 amino acids. The germline V gene has CDR1 MNHNY and CDR2 SVGAGI (reference sequence). CDR3 in amino acids: CASNPGTSEDQETQYF. The CDR3 coding sequence is TGTGCCAGCAACCCGGGGACTAGCGAGGACCAAGAGACCCAGTACTTC.

The chain employs TRBV7-8 and TRBJ2-1, with 7 bases that match TRBD1. The CDR3 extends over 16 amino acids. V dropped 1 base and J dropped 6; count of bases not matched to a gene: 9. Per the germline V gene, CDR1 is SGHVS and CDR2 is FQNEAQ. The CDR3 loop is CASSLVRRGRVNEQFF. CDR3 DNA: TGTGCCAGCAGCTTAGTTCGTAGGGGGCGCGTCAATGAGCAGTTCTTC.

This chain joins TRBV11-3 and TRBJ2-7; D not certain. Germline V gives CDR1 SGHNT, CDR2 YENEEA. The ends were cut back, 2 bases at V and 6 bases at J, with 8 bases in the middle. The CDR3 loop spans 12 amino acids. In DNA form, the CDR3 reads TGTGCCAGCAGCTTATCTTCGGGCGAGCAGTACTTC. Translation: CASSLSSGEQYF.

The V and J genes are TRBV7-9 and TRBJ2-7; 7 positions agree with TRBD1. The CDR3 is 17 amino acids. CDR1 is SEHNR, CDR2 FQNEAQ, per germline (reference sequence). V trimming: 2 bases; J trimming: 3 bases; junction bases outside the gene matches: 13. CDR3 nucleotide sequence: TGTGCCAGCAGCTTAATTCGGTCCCTGGACAGGCACTACGAGCAGTACTTC. The encoded protein is CASSLIRSLDRHYEQYF.

In this sample, this clone is medium-sized. This chain uses TRBV21-1 with TRBJ2-5; the table names TRBD1, a call not compared with the DNA. TRBV21-1 is noted as a pseudogene. The CDR3 sequence is 15 residues long. CDR3 bases: TGTGCCAGCGGGCGTTATATAACACCTAAAGAGACCCAGTACTTC. Its protein product is CASGRYITPKETQYF.

The J gene is TRBJ1-2, the V gene TRBV12-5; 10 positions match TRBD1. The CDR3 totals 14 residues. Trimming cost V 5 bases and J 4 bases; bases outside gene matches: 4. Per the germline V gene, CDR1 is LGHNT and CDR2 is FRNRAP. The CDR3 DNA reads as TGTGCTAGTGGTCCCGGGACAGGGGCCTATGGCTACACCTTC. It is translated as CASGPGTGAYGYTF.

The CDR3 DNA sequence: TGCAGCGGGGGGACAGGGGGCACTGAAGCTTTCTTT. Translated, it gives CSGGTGGTEAFF. The chain carries TRBV29-1 and TRBJ1-1; 11 nucleotides match TRBD1. V was pared by 7 bases and J by 4 bases, with 2 bases of the junction left unmatched. Germline V gene data show CDR1 as SQVTM and CDR2 as ANQGSEA. The CDR3 runs to 12 residues. Looking up the rest from reference TRBV29-1 and TRBJ1-1 gives the full variable domain: SAVISQKPSRDICQRGTSLTIQCQVDSQVTMMFWYRQQPGQSLTLIATANQGSEATYESGFVIDKFPISRPNLTFSTLTVSNMSPEDSSIYLCSGGTGGTEAFFGQGTRLTVV.

This clone was counted a few times. The chain combines TRBV4-2 with TRBJ1-2; D not resolved. The CDR3 loop spans 15 amino acids. V gave up 2 bases and J gave up 6 bases, with 16 bases separating them. Germline values: CDR1 LGHNA, CDR2 YNFKEQ. Here the CDR3 reads CASSQKMGGGDGYTF. The CDR3 nucleotides are TGTGCCAGCAGCCAAAAGATGGGAGGAGGCGATGGCTACACCTTC.

V is TRBV30 and J is TRBJ1-1; D not certain. CDR1 and CDR2 from the germline V gene are GTSNPN and SVGIG (reference sequence). The CDR3 sequence is 15 residues long. V was clipped by 4 bases and J by 5 bases, with 20 bases between them. The DNA for the CDR3 is TGTGCCTGGATACTCCCCGGGATCCGAGGGACTGAAGCTTTCTTT. Its protein product is CAWILPGIRGTEAFF.

The chain uses TRBV7-9 and TRBJ2-1; tentatively, D is TRBD2 (6 bases). Germline lookup yields CDR1 SEHNR and CDR2 FQNEAQ (reference sequence). Trimming took off 5 bases at V and 0 bases at J, with 11 bases between the two ends. This CDR3 is 15 amino acids long. CDR3 in DNA: TGTGCCAGCAGCCGGGACGGGAGCTCCTACAATGAGCAGTTCTTC. Protein: CASSRDGSSYNEQFF.

This chain links TRBV4-2 with TRBJ2-5; D may be TRBD1 (6 bases). The CDR3 totals 15 residues. Germline V gene lookup returns CDR1 LGHNA and CDR2 YNFKEQ. Trimming pared 0 bases from V and 3 bases from J, leaving 11 bases between. CDR3 sequence (DNA): TGTGCCAGCAGCCAAGACGGACAGAGAGAAGAGACCCAGTACTTC. It specifies CASSQDGQREETQYF.

This chain joins TRBV6-5 and TRBJ2-7; D not resolved. This CDR3 spans 14 amino acids. Germline CDR1 and CDR2: MNHEY and SVGAGI. Trimming shortened V by 6 bases and J by 0 bases, and 12 bases separated the two germline ends. This CDR3 is CASSFGQNSYEQYF. As DNA, the CDR3 is TGTGCCAGCAGCTTTGGGCAGAACTCCTACGAGCAGTACTTC.

The chain combines TRBV19 with TRBJ2-7; 8 bases line up with TRBD1. Germline V lookup: CDR1 LNHDA, CDR2 SQIVND (reference sequence). V dropped 3 bases and J dropped 5; count of bases not matched to a gene: 9. The CDR3 totals 15 residues. The CDR3, as DNA: TGTGCCAGTAGTATCGGACAGGGCGGTGGAGACGAGCAGTACTTC. It is translated as CASSIGQGGGDEQYF.

J is TRBJ2-7 and V is TRBV20-1; D is uncertain. CDR1 DFQATT and CDR2 SNEGSKA come from the germline V gene (reference sequence). The length of the CDR3 is 11 residues. The V gene lost 1 base and the J gene lost 4 bases, with 5 bases spanning the gap. The CDR3 sequence: CSARAEYEQYF. DNA for the CDR3: TGCAGTGCTAGAGCAGAATACGAGCAGTACTTC.

This clone was found a few times. The CDR3 here is CASSQDLAGSYEQYF. The CDR3 DNA follows: TGTGCCAGCAGCCAAGATCTAGCGGGGTCCTACGAGCAGTACTTC. The chain combines TRBV4-2 with TRBJ2-7, with 9 bases matching TRBD2. The CDR3 has 15 residues. Germline V gives CDR1 LGHNA, CDR2 YNFKEQ. V lost 0 bases to trimming and J lost 1 base; unmatched junction nucleotides: 1.

V gene TRBV6-6 combines with J gene TRBJ1-5, with TRBD1 identical over 7 bases. The junction had 11 bases not matched to a gene; V was cut back by 5 bases and J by 7 bases. The germline CDR1 and CDR2 sequences are MNHNY and SVGAGI (reference sequence). The CDR3 length is 15 residues. The CDR3 loop reads CASSPIGGAAQPQHF. The CDR3 region has the DNA TGTGCCAGCAGTCCAATAGGGGGCGCGGCCCAGCCCCAGCATTTT.

This clone ranks as large. The chain carries TRBV7-9 and TRBJ2-7; 10 positions agree with TRBD1. The CDR3 covers 14 residues. The V and J ends lost 6 bases and 5 bases, in that order; junction bases with no gene match: 7. Per germline, CDR1 SEHNR and CDR2 FQNEAQ (reference sequence). This CDR3 is CASSRTGGGDEQYF. The DNA of the CDR3 is TGTGCCAGCAGTCGGACAGGGGGTGGGGACGAGCAGTACTTC.

The V and J genes are TRBV27 and TRBJ1-5; no clear D gene. The CDR3 is 15 amino acids. V gave up 1 base and J gave up 1 base, with 8 bases separating them. The germline V gene has CDR1 MNHEY and CDR2 SMNVEV (reference sequence). The CDR3 region has the DNA TGTGCCAGCAGTTTATTTTGGCAGAGCAATCAGCCCCAGCATTTT. It yields the protein CASSLFWQSNQPQHF.

The rearrangement joins TRBV2 to TRBJ1-1; no firm D call. From germline, CDR1 is SNHLY and CDR2 FYNNEI. The CDR3 contains 13 residues. Trimming shortened V by 6 bases and J by 2 bases, and 10 bases separated the two germline ends. The CDR3, as DNA: TGTGCCAGCAGAAGAAACAGAAACACTGAAGCTTTCTTT. Translated, it gives CASRRNRNTEAFF.